This T cell receptor (beta chain) was retrieved from a study of Ad26.COV2.S vaccination and SARS-CoV-2 variants. Study information: Ad26.COV2.S, an intramuscular injection, was given once or twice 56 days apart.

The study, taken as a whole, reports: The TCR breadth and depth analyses may have produced an underestimate of total T cell responses. Vaccine recipients had higher spike-specific TCR breadth than placebo recipients. Placebo recipients and vaccine recipients were similar in non-spike TCR breadth.

In the case of this clone: Its antigen remains unidentified.

Here immunoSEQ multiplex PCR was the method, and the copy in TCRdb shows in-frame clones only, minus some. The sample contains 300,000 to 400,000 clones, 86% of which appear only once. Treatment meaning: around 19 received Ad26.COV2.S at low or high dose, single or two shots; about five received placebo; per-sample allocation not given. Samples analyzed were those drawn on day 63 after the first vaccine or placebo injection. CDR1 and CDR2 (germline): LGHDT, YNNKEL (reference sequence). The CDR3 covers 14 residues. J was trimmed by 5 bases and V by 2 bases; bases with no gene match: 5. The chain carries TRBV3-1 (or the pseudogene TRBV3-2) and TRBJ2-5; 7 bases map to TRBD1. Source: peripheral blood, taken in a trial of Ad26.COV2.S vaccine versus placebo. The TCR originated in a person aged 18-65 years who received the Ad26.COV2.S COVID-19 vaccine or a placebo. The CDR3 sequence is CASSQRGPGETQYF. The CDR3 DNA reads as TGTGCCAGCAGCCAAAGGGGGCCCGGCGAGACCCAGTACTTC.